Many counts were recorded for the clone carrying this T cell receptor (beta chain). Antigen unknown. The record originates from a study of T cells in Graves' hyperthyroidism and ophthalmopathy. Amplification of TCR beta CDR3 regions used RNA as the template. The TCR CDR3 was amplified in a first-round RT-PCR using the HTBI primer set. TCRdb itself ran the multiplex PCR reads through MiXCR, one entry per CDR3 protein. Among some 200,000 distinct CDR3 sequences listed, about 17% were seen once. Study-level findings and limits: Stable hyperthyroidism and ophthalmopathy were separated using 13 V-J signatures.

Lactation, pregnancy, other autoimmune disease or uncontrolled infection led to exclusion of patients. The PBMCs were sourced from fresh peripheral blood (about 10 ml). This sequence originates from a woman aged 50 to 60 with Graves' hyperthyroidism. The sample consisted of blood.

This chain's CDR3 is CASTPGGLAGGAEQFF. CDR3 DNA: TGTGCCAGCACCCCCGGGGGACTAGCGGGAGGGGCGGAGCAGTTCTTC. The rearrangement uses TRBV28 and TRBJ2-1; 16 bases fit TRBD2. The CDR3 has 16 residues. Germline V lookup: CDR1 MDHEN, CDR2 SYDVKM. Unmatched junction bases numbered 10, after V lost 7 bases and J lost 10 bases.